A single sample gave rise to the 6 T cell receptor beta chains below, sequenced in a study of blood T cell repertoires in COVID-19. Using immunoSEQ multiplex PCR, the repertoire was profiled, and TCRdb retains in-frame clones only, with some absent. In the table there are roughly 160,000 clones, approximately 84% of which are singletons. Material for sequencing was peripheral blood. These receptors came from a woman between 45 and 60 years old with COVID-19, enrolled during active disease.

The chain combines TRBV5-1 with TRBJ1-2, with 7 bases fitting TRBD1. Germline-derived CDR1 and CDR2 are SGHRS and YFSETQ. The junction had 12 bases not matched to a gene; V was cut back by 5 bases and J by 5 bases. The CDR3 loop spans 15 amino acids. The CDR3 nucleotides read TGCGCCAGCAGTGAACAGGGGATTGGAGAATATGGCTACACCTTC. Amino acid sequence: CASSEQGIGEYGYTF.

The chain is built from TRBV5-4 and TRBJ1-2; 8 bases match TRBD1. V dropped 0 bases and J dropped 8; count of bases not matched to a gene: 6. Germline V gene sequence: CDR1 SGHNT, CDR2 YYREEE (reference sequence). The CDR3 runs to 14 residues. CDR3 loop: CASSLDRGNFGYTF. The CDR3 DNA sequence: TGTGCCAGCAGCTTGGACAGGGGGAACTTCGGCTACACCTTC.

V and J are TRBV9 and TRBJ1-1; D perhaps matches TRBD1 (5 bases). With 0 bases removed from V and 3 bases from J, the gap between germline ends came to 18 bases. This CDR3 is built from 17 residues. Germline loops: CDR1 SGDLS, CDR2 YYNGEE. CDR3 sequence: CASSVGEWTQRDTEAFF. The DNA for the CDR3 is TGTGCCAGCAGCGTAGGGGAATGGACACAAAGGGACACTGAAGCTTTCTTT.

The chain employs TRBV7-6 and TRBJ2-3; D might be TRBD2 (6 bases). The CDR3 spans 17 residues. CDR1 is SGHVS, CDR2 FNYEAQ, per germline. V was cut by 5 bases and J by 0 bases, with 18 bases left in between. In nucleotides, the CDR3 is TGTGCCAGCAGCGTTACACCGGGACTCTCTAGCACAGATACGCAGTATTTT. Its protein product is CASSVTPGLSSTDTQYF.

DNA of the CDR3: TGTGCCAGCAGCTCGACTAGCGGGGTTCTTTTGGAGACCCAGTACTTC. This gives the protein CASSSTSGVLLETQYF. The chain recombines TRBV5-6 with TRBJ2-5; the match to TRBD2 covers 11 bases. Germline CDR1 reads SGHDT; CDR2 reads YYEEEE. V lost 3 bases, J lost 5 bases, and 9 bases stayed unmatched. The CDR3 spans 16 residues.

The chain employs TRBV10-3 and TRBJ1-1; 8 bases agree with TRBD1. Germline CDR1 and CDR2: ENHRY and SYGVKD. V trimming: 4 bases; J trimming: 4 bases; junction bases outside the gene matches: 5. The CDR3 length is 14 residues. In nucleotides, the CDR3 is TGTGCCATCAGTGTTTCAGGGACAGGCACTGAAGCTTTCTTT. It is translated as CAISVSGTGTEAFF.